The 5 T cell receptor beta chains below come from one sample, sequenced in a study of T-cell reconstitution after alpha-beta-depleted transplantation in children listed by TCRdb under 2016. The receptor library was made with PCR. The sequencer was an Illumina HiSeq 2500. TCR libraries were prepared with molecular barcoding, using unique molecular identifiers to normalize TCRbeta repertoire quantification. Through fastp at Q25 and MiXCR, TCRdb rebuilt clones from the public reads, retaining in-frame beta chains. Identical CDR3 protein sequences are pooled into one entry, listed with their most common genes and DNA. Present in this sample are roughly 24,000 distinct CDR3 sequences, 11% of which were seen just once. The top ten clonotypes cover 20% to 25% of the sample. Sequences were derived from PBMCs from the stem cell graft donor, sampled from the stem cell graft. Every receptor here comes from a human donor who donated a stem cell graft to a child with chronic granulomatous disease.

A few counts support this clonotype. The chain combines TRBV29-1 with TRBJ2-5, with TRBD2 as a possible D gene (6 bases). The CDR3 is 15 residues long. Germline CDR1 is SQVTM and CDR2 is ANQGSEA. Trimming removed 8 bases from V and 5 bases from J, with 24 bases in between. This chain's CDR3 is CSCGYSGNAGETQYF. The DNA of the CDR3 is TGCAGCTGTGGTTATAGCGGAAACGCGGGGGAGACCCAGTACTTC.

This clonotype has ten or more counts. The rearrangement links TRBV7-6 to TRBJ2-2; a possible D gene is TRBD2 (5 bases). Germline loops: CDR1 SGHVS, CDR2 FNYEAQ. The CDR3 consists of 13 residues. V lost 5 bases to trimming and J lost 6 bases, with 10 bases between them. The CDR3 here is CASSLLEAGELFF. The CDR3 nucleotides read TGTGCCAGCAGCCTTTTGGAGGCCGGGGAGCTGTTTTTT.

This clonotype came up many times. The rearrangement uses TRBV20-1 and TRBJ2-7; TRBD1 agrees at 8 bases. The germline V gene encodes CDR1 DFQATT and CDR2 SNEGSKA (reference sequence). Unmatched junction bases numbered 3, after V lost 0 bases and J lost 2 bases. CDR3 length: 14 amino acids. The CDR3: CSARDMDRAYEQYF. For the CDR3, the DNA is TGCAGTGCTAGAGATATGGACAGGGCCTACGAGCAGTACTTC.

CDR3: CAFCPGGVDSEQFF. CDR3 in DNA: TGTGCCTTCTGTCCGGGTGGGGTCGACTCTGAGCAGTTCTTC. The rearrangement links TRBV2 to TRBJ2-1; D is uncertain. V was cut by 11 bases and J by 9 bases, with 23 bases left in between. Germline CDR1 is SNHLY and CDR2 is FYNNEI. The CDR3 sequence is 14 residues long.

In its sample, this clonotype was seen many times. The V gene is TRBV7-9, the J gene TRBJ1-3; weak D call: TRBD1 (5 bases). With 3 bases removed from V and 0 bases from J, the gap between germline ends came to 12 bases. The length of the CDR3 is 16 residues. Germline CDR1 reads SEHNR; CDR2 reads FQNEAQ (reference sequence). DNA of the CDR3: TGTGCCAGCAGCTTCTCCGGGGCCAACTCTGGAAACACCATATATTTT. Protein sequence: CASSFSGANSGNTIYF. The full variable domain, its missing parts supplied by reference TRBV7-9 and TRBJ1-3, is DTGVSQNPRHKITKRGQNVTFRCDPISEHNRLYWYRQTLGQGPEFLTYFQNEAQLEKSRLLSDRFSAERPKGSFSTLEIQRTEQGDSAMYLCASSFSGANSGNTIYFGEGSWLTVV.